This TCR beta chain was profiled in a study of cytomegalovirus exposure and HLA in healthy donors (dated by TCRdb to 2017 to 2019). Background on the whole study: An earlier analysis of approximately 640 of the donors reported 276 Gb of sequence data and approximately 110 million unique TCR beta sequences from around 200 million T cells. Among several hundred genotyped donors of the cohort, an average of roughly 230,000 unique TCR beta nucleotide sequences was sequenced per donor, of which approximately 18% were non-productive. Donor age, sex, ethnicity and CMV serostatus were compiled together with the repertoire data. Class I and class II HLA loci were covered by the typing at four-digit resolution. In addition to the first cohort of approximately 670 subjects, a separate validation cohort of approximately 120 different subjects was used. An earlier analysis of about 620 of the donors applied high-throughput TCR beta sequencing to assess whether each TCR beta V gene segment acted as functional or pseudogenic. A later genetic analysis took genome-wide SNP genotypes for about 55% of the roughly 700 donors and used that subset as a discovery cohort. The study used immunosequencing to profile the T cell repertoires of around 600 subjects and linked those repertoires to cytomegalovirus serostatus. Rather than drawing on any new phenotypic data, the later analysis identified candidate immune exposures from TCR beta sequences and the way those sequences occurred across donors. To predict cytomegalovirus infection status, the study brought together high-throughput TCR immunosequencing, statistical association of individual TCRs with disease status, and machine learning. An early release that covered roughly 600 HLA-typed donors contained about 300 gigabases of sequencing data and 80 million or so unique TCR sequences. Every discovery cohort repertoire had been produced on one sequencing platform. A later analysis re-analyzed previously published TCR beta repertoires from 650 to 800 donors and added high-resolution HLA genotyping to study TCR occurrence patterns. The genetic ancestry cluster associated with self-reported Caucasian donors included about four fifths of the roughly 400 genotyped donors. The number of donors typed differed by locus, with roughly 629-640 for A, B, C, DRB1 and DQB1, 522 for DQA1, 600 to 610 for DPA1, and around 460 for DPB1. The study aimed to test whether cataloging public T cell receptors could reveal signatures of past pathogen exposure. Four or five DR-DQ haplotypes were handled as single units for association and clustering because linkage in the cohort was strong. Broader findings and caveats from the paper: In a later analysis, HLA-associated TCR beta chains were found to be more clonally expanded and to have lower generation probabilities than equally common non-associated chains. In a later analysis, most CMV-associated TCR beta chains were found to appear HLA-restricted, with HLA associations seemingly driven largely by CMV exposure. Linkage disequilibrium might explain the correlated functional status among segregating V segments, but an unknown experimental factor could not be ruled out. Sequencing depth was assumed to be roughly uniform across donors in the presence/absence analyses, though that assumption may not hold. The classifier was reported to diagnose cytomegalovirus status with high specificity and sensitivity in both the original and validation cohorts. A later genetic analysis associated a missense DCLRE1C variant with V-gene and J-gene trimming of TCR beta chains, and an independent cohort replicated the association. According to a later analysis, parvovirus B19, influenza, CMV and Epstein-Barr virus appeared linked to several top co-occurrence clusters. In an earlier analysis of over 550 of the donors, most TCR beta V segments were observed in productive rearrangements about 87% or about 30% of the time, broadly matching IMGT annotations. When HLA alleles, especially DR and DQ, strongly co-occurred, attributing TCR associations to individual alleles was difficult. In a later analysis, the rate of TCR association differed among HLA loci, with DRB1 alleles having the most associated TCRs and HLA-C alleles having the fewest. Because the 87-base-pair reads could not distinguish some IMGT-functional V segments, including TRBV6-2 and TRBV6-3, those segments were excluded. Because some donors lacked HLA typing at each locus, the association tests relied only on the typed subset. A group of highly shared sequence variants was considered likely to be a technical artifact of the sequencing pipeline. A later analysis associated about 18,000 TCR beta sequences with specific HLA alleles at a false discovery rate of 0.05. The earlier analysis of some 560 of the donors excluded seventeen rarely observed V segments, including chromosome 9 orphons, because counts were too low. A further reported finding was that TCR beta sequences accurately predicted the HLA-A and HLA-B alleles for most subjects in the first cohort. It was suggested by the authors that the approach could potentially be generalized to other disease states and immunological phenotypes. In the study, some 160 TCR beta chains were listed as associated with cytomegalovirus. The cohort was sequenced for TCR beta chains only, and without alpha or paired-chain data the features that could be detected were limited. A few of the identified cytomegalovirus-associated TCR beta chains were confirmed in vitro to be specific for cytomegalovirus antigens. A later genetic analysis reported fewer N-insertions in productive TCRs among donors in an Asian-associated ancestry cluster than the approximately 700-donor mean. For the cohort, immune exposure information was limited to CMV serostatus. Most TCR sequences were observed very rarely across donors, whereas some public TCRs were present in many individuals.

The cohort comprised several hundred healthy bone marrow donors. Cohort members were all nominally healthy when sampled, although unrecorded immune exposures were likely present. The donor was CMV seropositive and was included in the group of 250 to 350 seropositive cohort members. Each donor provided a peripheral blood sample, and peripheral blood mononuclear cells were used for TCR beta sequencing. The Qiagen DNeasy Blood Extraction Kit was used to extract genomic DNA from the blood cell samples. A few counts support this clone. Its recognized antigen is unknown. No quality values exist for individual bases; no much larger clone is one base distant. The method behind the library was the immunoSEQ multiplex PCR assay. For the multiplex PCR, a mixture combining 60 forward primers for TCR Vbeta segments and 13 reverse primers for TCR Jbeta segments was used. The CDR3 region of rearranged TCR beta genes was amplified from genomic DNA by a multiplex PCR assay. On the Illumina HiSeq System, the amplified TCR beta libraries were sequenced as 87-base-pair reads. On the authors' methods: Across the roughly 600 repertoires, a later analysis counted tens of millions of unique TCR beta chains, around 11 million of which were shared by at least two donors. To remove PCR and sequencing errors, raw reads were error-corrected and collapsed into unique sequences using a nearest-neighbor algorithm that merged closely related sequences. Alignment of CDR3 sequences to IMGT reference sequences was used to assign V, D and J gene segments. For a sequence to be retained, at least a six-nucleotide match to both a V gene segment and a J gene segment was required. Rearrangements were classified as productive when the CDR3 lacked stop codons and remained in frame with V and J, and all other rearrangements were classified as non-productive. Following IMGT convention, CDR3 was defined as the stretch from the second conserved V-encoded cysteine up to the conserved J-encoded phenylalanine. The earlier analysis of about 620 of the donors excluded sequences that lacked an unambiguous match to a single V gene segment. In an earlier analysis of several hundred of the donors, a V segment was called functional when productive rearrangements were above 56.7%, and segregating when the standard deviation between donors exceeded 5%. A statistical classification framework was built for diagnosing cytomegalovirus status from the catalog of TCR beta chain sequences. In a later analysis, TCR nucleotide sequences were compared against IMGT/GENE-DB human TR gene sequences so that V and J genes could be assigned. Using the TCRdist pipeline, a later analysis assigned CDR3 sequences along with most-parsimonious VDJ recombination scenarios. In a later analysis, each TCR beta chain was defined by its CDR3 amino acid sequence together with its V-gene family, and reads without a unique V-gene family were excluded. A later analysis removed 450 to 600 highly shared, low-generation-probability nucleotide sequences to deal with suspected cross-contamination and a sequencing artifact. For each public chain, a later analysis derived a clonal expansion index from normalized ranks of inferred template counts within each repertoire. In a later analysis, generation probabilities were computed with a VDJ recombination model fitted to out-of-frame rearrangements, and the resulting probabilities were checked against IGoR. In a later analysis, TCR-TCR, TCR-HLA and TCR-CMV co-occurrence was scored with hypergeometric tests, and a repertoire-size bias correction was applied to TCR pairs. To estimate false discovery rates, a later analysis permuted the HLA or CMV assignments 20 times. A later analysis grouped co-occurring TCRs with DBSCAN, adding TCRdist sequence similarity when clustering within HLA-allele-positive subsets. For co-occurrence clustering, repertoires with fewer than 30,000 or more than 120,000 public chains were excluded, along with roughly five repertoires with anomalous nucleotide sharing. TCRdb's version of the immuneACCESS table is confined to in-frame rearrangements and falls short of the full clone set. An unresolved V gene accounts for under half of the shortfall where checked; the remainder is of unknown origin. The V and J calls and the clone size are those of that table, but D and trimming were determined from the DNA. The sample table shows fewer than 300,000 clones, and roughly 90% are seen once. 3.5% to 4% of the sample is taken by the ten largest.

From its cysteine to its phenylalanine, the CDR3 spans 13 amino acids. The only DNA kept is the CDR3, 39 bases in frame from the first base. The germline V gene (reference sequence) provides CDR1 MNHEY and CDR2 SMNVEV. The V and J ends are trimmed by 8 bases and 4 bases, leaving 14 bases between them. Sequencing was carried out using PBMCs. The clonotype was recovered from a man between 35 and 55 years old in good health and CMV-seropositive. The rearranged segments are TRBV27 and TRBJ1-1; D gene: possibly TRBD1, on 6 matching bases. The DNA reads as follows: TGTGCCAGCTCTAGAACAGGGAGCACTGAAGCTTTCTTT. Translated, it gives CASSRTGSTEAFF.